This T cell receptor (delta chain) was documented in a study of gamma-delta T cells after stem cell transplantation. TCRdb applied CATT to the RT-PCR reads for clone calling. The table includes 1,700 or so delta-chain clones, around 4% detected once. By sample share, this clone is medium-sized. Trimming took 0 bases from V and 0 from J; bases not matched to a gene: 4. Per the germline V gene, CDR1 is GEAIGNYY and CDR2 is EKD. The CDR3 sequence is 18 residues long. The genes are TRDV2 and TRDJ3; TRDD3 aligns across 7 bases. The TCR comes from a human donor. It is not recorded whose cells these are; they may come from a transplant donor. The specimen sequenced was gamma-delta T cells. The CDR3 DNA follows: TGTGCCTGTGACACCGGGGGATCGAGCTCCTGGGACACCCGACAGATGTTTTTC. Its translation: CACDTGGSSSWDTRQMFF.